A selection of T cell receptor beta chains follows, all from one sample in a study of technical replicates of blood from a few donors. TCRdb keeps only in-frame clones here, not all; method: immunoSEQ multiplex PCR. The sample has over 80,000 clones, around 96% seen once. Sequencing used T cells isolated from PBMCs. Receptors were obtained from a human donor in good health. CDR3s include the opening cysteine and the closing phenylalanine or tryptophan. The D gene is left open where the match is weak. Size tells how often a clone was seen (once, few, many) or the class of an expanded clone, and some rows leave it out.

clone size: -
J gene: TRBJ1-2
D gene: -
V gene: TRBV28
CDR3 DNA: TGTGCCAGCAGTCTCCGTACCCGCGCCTATGGCTACACCTTC
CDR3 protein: CASSLRTRAYGYTF

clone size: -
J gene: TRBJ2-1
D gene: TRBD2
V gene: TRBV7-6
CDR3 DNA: TGTGCCAGCAGCTTAGCAATAGCGGGACGGAATGAGCAGTTCTTC
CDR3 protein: CASSLAIAGRNEQFF

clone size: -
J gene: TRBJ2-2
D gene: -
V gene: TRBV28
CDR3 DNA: TGTGCCAGCTTAGAGACACTTCTCACCGGGGAGCTGTTTTTT
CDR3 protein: CASLETLLTGELFF

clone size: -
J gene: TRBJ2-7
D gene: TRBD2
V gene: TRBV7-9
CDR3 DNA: TGTGCCAGCAGCTTATTAGCGGGATCTGACGAGCAGTACTTC
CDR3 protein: CASSLLAGSDEQYF

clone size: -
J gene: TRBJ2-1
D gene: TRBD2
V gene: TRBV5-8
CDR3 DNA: TGTGCCAGCAGCTGGGGGACTAGCGGGAGAGGGGAGCAGTTCTTC
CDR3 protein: CASSWGTSGRGEQFF

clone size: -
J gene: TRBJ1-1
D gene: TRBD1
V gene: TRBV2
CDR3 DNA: TGTGCCAGTCGACAGGGGCTGGGAGCTTTCTTT
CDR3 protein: CASRQGLGAFF

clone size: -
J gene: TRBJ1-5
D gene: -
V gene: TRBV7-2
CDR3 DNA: TGTGCCAGCAGCCCAGGCAGTGGGTTAGGTCAGCCCCAGCATTTT
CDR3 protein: CASSPGSGLGQPQHF

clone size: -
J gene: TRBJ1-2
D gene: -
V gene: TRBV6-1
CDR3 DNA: TGTGCCAGCAGTGCGGGGTACTATGGCTACACCTTC
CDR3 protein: CASSAGYYGYTF

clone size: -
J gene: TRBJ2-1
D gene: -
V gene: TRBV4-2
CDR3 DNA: TGTGCCAGCAGCTCAAGCCATGAGCAGTTCTTC
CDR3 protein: CASSSSHEQFF

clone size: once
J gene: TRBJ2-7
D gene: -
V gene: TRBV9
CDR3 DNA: TGTGCCAGCAGCGTAGGGGGGACTCGCTCCTACGAGCAGTACTTC
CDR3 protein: CASSVGGTRSYEQYF

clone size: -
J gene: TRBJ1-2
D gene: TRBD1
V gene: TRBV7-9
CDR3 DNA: TGTGCCAGCAGCTTTGGGACAGACTTCTATGGCTACACCTTC
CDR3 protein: CASSFGTDFYGYTF

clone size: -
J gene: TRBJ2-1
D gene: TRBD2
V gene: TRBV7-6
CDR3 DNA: TGTGCCAGCAGCTTAACTAGCGGACCCTACAATGAGCAGTTCTTC
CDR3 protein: CASSLTSGPYNEQFF

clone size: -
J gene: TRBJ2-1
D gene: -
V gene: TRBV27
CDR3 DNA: TGTGCCAGCAGTTTAAAGGGGTTGGGTTTTTATGAGCAGTTCTTC
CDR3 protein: CASSLKGLGFYEQFF

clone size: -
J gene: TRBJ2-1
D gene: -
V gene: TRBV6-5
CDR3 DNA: TGTGCCAGCGGGATAGCGGACGGGTATGAGCAGTTCTTC
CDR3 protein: CASGIADGYEQFF

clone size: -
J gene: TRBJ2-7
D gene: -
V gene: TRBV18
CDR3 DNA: TGTGCCAGCTCACCCCAAACGCAGGGTTCTCCCTACGAGCAGTACTTC
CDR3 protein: CASSPQTQGSPYEQYF

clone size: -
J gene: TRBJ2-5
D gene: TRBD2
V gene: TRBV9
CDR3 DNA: TGTGCCAGCAGCGTTAGCGGGAGAGGTCAAGAGACCCAGTACTTC
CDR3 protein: CASSVSGRGQETQYF

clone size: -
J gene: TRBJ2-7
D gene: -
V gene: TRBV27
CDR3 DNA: TGTGCCAGCAGACTCGATCGGCAGTACTTC
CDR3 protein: CASRLDRQYF

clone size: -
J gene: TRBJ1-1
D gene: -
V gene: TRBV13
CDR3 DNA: TGTGCCAGCAGCTTACTGGGGCGTCGCACTGAAGCTTTCTTT
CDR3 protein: CASSLLGRRTEAFF

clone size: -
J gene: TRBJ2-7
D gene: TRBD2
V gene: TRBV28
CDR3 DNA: TGTGCCAGCAGGACTAGCGGGACCTACGAGCAGTACTTC
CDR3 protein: CASRTSGTYEQYF

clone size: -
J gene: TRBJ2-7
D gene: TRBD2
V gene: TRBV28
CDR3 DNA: TGTGCCAGCAGTCCCGGGACTAGCTACGAGCAGTACTTC
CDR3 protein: CASSPGTSYEQYF